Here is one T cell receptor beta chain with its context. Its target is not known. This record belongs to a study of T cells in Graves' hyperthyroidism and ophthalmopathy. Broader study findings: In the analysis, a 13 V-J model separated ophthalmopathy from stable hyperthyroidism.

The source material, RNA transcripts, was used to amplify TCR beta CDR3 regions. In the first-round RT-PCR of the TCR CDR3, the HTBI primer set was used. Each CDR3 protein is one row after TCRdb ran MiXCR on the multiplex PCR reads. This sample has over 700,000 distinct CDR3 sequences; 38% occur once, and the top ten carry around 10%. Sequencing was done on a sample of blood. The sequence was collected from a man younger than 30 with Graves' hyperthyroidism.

CDR3: CSPSAVSYEQYF. In DNA, the CDR3 is TGCAGCCCGAGTGCGGTTTCCTACGAGCAGTACTTC. This rearrangement joins TRBV29-1 to TRBJ2-7, with unresolved D. Germline V gene data show CDR1 as SQVTM and CDR2 as ANQGSEA. This CDR3 spans 12 amino acids. Trimming cost V 8 bases and J 1 base, with 12 bases left between them.